These T cell receptor beta chains were read from a single sample in a study of T cells in Graves' hyperthyroidism and ophthalmopathy. TCRdb processed the multiplex PCR reads anew with MiXCR; each CDR3 protein has one entry. The repertoire has about 700,000 distinct CDR3 sequences, 45% of them found once; the top ten carry roughly 6.5%. Sequencing input: peripheral blood or thyroid tissue (not recorded which). Receptors were obtained from an adult man with Graves' disease, either hyperthyroidism or ophthalmopathy (not recorded which). Both conserved end residues are part of each CDR3. A D gene is named only where the DNA matches it firmly. Only some rows state a clone size, as once, few, many or a class for expanded clones.

abundance	v_gene	d_gene	j_gene	CDR3aa	CDR3nt
few	TRBV24-1	.	TRBJ2-5	CATSAGQTGSQETQYF	TGTGCCACCAGTGCGGGCCAGACCGGGTCCCAAGAGACCCAGTACTTC
few	TRBV2	TRBD1	TRBJ1-4	CASSPEDRGLHEKLFF	TGTGCCAGCAGCCCTGAGGACAGGGGGCTTCATGAAAAACTGTTTTTT
.	TRBV7-9	.	TRBJ2-2	CASSLADGVTGELFF	TGTGCCAGCAGCCTGGCCGACGGGGTCACCGGGGAGCTGTTTTTT
.	TRBV20-1	TRBD2	TRBJ2-5	CSARVSGVQETQYF	TGCAGTGCTAGAGTTAGCGGGGTTCAAGAGACCCAGTACTTC
.	TRBV2	.	TRBJ2-3	CASSEVGGTDTQYF	TGTGCCAGCAGTGAAGTTGGGGGGACAGATACGCAGTATTTT
.	TRBV10-3	TRBD1	TRBJ2-7	CAISEAPNRGKYEQYF	TGTGCCATCAGTGAAGCTCCCAACAGGGGAAAATACGAGCAGTACTTC
.	TRBV5-4	.	TRBJ1-4	CASSLDSPEKLFF	TGTGCCAGCAGCCTCGACAGCCCAGAAAAACTGTTTTTT
.	TRBV14	.	TRBJ2-5	CASREGHYWRETQYF	TGTGCCAGCAGAGAGGGTCACTACTGGCGAGAGACCCAGTACTTC
many	TRBV10-3	TRBD1	TRBJ1-2	CATGQPNYGYTF	TGTGCCACGGGACAGCCTAACTATGGCTACACCTTC
many	TRBV20-1	.	TRBJ2-5	CSAREGYGETQYF	TGCAGTGCTAGGGAGGGCTACGGAGAGACCCAGTACTTC
many	TRBV19	.	TRBJ1-6	CASGVSYNSPLHF	TGTGCCAGTGGGGTCTCCTATAATTCACCCCTCCACTTT
few	TRBV12-3/TRBV12-4	.	TRBJ2-7	CASSELGPYEQYF	TGTGCCAGCAGTGAACTGGGGCCCTACGAGCAGTACTTC
.	TRBV6-1	TRBD1	TRBJ1-3	CASGTASGNTVYF	TGTGCCAGCGGGACAGCCTCTGGAAACACCGTATATTTT
.	TRBV7-9	.	TRBJ2-6	CASSLWGLRPSGANVLTF	TGTGCCAGCAGCTTGTGGGGGCTAAGGCCCTCTGGGGCCAACGTCCTGACTTTC
.	TRBV25-1	.	TRBJ1-1	CAWTGRLNTEAFF	TGTGCCTGGACGGGCAGACTGAACACTGAAGCTTTCTTT
many	TRBV7-9	.	TRBJ2-7	CASSHGGEQYF	TGTGCCAGCAGCCATGGGGGCGAGCAGTACTTC
.	TRBV7-2	.	TRBJ2-7	CASSFRDSRWAVRDEQYF	TGTGCCAGCAGCTTCCGGGATTCCCGTTGGGCGGTGCGAGACGAGCAGTACTTC
.	TRBV7-2	.	TRBJ2-2	CASSRGQGELFF	TGTGCCAGCAGCCGCGGACAGGGGGAGCTGTTTTTT
.	TRBV2	TRBD2	TRBJ2-7	CASSFSSGSGEQYF	TGTGCCAGCAGTTTCAGCAGCGGGAGCGGCGAGCAGTACTTC
few	TRBV10-3	.	TRBJ2-5	CAIGEGSPETQYF	TGTGCCATCGGAGAAGGGAGCCCGGAGACCCAGTACTTC
many	TRBV2	.	TRBJ2-7	CASKHDDYEQYF	TGTGCCAGCAAACACGACGACTACGAGCAGTACTTC
many	TRBV10-3	TRBD1	TRBJ1-6	CAMRDSFNSPLHF	TGTGCCATGCGGGACAGCTTTAATTCACCCCTCCACTTT
.	TRBV30	.	TRBJ1-1	CAWSVLGTEAFF	TGTGCCTGGAGTGTACTTGGGACTGAAGCTTTCTTT
.	TRBV7-9	.	TRBJ1-2	CASSQVPGTSLGGYTF	TGTGCCAGCAGTCAGGTTCCAGGGACATCCCTCGGTGGCTACACCTTC
few	TRBV7-9	.	TRBJ1-3	CASSSSEGWGNTIYF	TGTGCCAGCAGCTCTTCAGAGGGCTGGGGAAACACCATATATTTT
many	TRBV12-3/TRBV12-4	TRBD1	TRBJ1-4	CASTTRTGANEKLFF	TGTGCCAGCACCACTCGGACAGGGGCTAATGAAAAACTGTTTTTT
few	TRBV7-8	.	TRBJ2-2	CASSLEGQGDTGELFF	TGTGCCAGCAGCTTAGAGGGACAAGGAGACACCGGGGAGCTGTTTTTT
.	TRBV2	TRBD1	TRBJ1-1	CASSLGFWDRPMNTEAFF	TGTGCCAGCAGCTTAGGTTTCTGGGACAGACCCATGAACACTGAAGCTTTCTTT
.	TRBV9	.	TRBJ1-5	CASSSDWDQPQHF	TGTGCCAGTAGCTCGGACTGGGATCAGCCCCAGCATTTT
.	TRBV11-1	TRBD2	TRBJ2-7	CASSLLVAGGPYEQYF	TGTGCCAGCAGCTTATTGGTGGCGGGAGGGCCGTACGAGCAGTACTTC
few	TRBV6-5	TRBD1	TRBJ2-5	CAGPQGESQETQYF	TGTGCCGGCCCCCAGGGGGAGAGCCAAGAGACCCAGTACTTC
.	TRBV12-3/TRBV12-4	TRBD1	TRBJ1-1	CASRDGQGLNTEAFF	TGTGCCAGCAGGGACGGACAGGGTTTGAACACTGAAGCTTTCTTT
.	TRBV7-2	TRBD1	TRBJ1-1	CASSTRQGLNTETFF	TGTGCCAGCAGCACCCGACAGGGGCTGAACACTGAAACTTTCTTT
.	TRBV7-9	TRBD1	TRBJ2-7	CASSARDSSYEQYF	TGTGCCAGCAGCGCTAGGGACAGTTCCTACGAGCAGTACTTC
.	TRBV15	.	TRBJ1-1	CATSTGTAFF	TGTGCCACCAGCACCGGGACAGCTTTCTTT
.	TRBV7-8	TRBD2	TRBJ2-5	CASSLARTSTKETQYF	TGTGCCAGCAGCTTAGCCCGGACTAGCACGAAAGAGACCCAGTACTTC
few	TRBV6-5	.	TRBJ2-6	CASSSGDISGANVLTF	TGTGCCAGTTCCTCAGGGGATATCTCTGGGGCCAACGTCCTGACTTTC
.	TRBV19	TRBD1	TRBJ1-5	CARTGSNQPQHF	TGTGCTAGGACAGGGAGCAATCAGCCCCAGCATTTT
many	TRBV29-1	TRBD1	TRBJ1-2	CSFLGTGTTGYTF	TGCAGCTTCCTAGGGACAGGGACGACTGGCTACACCTTC
many	TRBV2	.	TRBJ1-2	CASSALRDGYTF	TGTGCCAGCAGTGCCCTCAGGGATGGCTACACCTTC
.	TRBV10-2	.	TRBJ1-1	CASSERRSEAFF	TGCGCCAGCAGTGAGAGGAGGTCTGAAGCTTTCTTT
.	TRBV7-9	TRBD1	TRBJ1-6	CASSIPTGAAGGHSPLHF	TGTGCCAGCAGCATCCCCACAGGGGCGGCAGGGGGGCATTCACCCCTCCACTTT
few	TRBV12-3/TRBV12-4	.	TRBJ1-5	CASSLGTVGQPQHF	TGTGCCAGCAGTTTGGGTACAGTGGGTCAGCCCCAGCATTTT
many	TRBV2	TRBD1	TRBJ1-6	CASSEGGGGNSPLHF	TGTGCCAGCAGTGAAGGGGGAGGGGGCAATTCACCCCTCCACTTT
.	TRBV10-3	.	TRBJ1-2	CAISYAGRTYGYTF	TGTGCCATCAGTTATGCGGGCAGGACATATGGCTACACCTTC
.	TRBV12-3/TRBV12-4	.	TRBJ2-7	CASRSGVGEQYF	TGTGCCAGCAGGTCGGGGGTGGGCGAGCAGTACTTC
few	TRBV7-4	.	TRBJ2-3	CASSLGVNTDTQYF	TGTGCCAGCAGCTTGGGAGTCAACACAGATACGCAGTATTTT
.	TRBV7-6	.	TRBJ1-3	CASSSLQGVNTIYF	TGTGCCAGCAGCTCCCTACAGGGTGTTAACACCATATATTTT
many	TRBV29-1	TRBD1	TRBJ2-5	CSGGTGQETQYF	TGCAGCGGCGGGACAGGGCAAGAGACCCAGTACTTC
.	TRBV5-6	TRBD1	TRBJ2-5	CASSTQGAGETQYF	TGTGCCAGCAGTACCCAGGGGGCAGGAGAGACCCAGTACTTC
.	TRBV10-3	TRBD2	TRBJ2-5	CASRATSGGWTQYF	TGTGCCAGCAGGGCAACTAGCGGGGGTTGGACCCAGTACTTC
few	TRBV7-2	TRBD1	TRBJ2-2	CASSPGDRVLSGELFF	TGTGCCAGCAGCCCTGGGGACAGGGTGCTTTCCGGGGAGCTGTTTTTT
.	TRBV7-9	.	TRBJ1-2	CASSAFGGSHYGYTF	TGTGCCAGCAGTGCCTTCGGGGGGTCCCACTATGGCTACACCTTC
.	TRBV29-1	TRBD1	TRBJ2-5	CSVAGQGRNQPQYF	TGCAGCGTCGCCGGACAGGGACGGAATCAGCCCCAGTACTTC
many	TRBV5-1	.	TRBJ1-5	CASSLGMGQPQHF	TGCGCCAGCAGCTTGGGGATGGGTCAGCCCCAGCATTTT
few	TRBV5-1	.	TRBJ1-4	CASSLGPTNEKLFF	TGCGCCAGCAGCTTAGGGCCAACTAATGAAAAACTGTTTTTT
.	TRBV2	TRBD1	TRBJ1-1	CASRTGGAGTEAFF	TGCGCCAGCAGGACAGGGGGCGCGGGCACTGAAGCTTTCTTT
many	TRBV7-6	TRBD1	TRBJ2-7	CASSLETGQIYEQYF	TGTGCCAGCAGCTTAGAGACGGGACAGATCTACGAGCAGTACTTC
.	TRBV7-2	TRBD2	TRBJ2-5	CASTERTSTQETQYF	TGTGCCAGCACCGAAAGGACTAGTACCCAAGAGACCCAGTACTTC
few	TRBV9	.	TRBJ1-1	CASSVGSASTEAFF	TGTGCCAGCAGCGTAGGGTCAGCAAGCACTGAAGCTTTCTTT